What follows are 5 T cell receptor beta chains derived from one specimen sequenced in a study of identical twins. From the 5' RACE reads, TCRdb called clonotypes with MiXCR, one entry per CDR3 protein. This table has about 220,000 distinct CDR3 sequences, more than 6.5% appearing once. The sample was also linked to a second study, of yellow fever vaccine responses in identical twins.

Sequences were obtained from memory (CD45RO+) T cells sorted from blood. The receptor source for this set is a woman under 30 in good health.

This chain connects TRBV7-6 to TRBJ2-7, with a weak D call TRBD1 (6 bases). V lost 10 bases, J lost 5 bases, and 12 bases lay in between. Germline V CDR1 and CDR2: SGHVS, FNYEAQ. This CDR3 is built from 11 residues. The CDR3 spells CATSQGHEQYF. DNA for the CDR3: TGTGCCACCTCCCAGGGGCACGAGCAGTACTTC. Filled out from reference TRBV7-6 and TRBJ2-7, the complete variable domain reads GAGVSQSPRYKVTKRGQDVALRCDPISGHVSLYWYRQALGQGPEFLTYFNYEAQQDKSGLPNDRFSAERPEGSISTLTIQRTEQRDSAMYRCATSQGHEQYFGPGTRLTVT.

Ten or more counts support this clonotype. This chain joins TRBV12-3 or TRBV12-4 and TRBJ2-1, with TRBD2 identical over 8 bases. After removal of 5 bases from V and 8 bases from J, the junction contained 11 bases not matched to a gene. The CDR3 is 15 amino acids. The CDR3 here is CASSPGLASMDEQFF. DNA of the CDR3: TGTGCCAGCAGTCCTGGACTAGCCAGTATGGATGAGCAGTTCTTC.

This clonotype has more than one count but fewer than ten. This sequence joins TRBV7-3 and TRBJ2-3; TRBD2 matches 11 bases. Germline V gives CDR1 SGHTA, CDR2 FQGTGA. The CDR3 has 15 amino acids. Trimming cost V 5 bases and J 0 bases; bases outside gene matches: 1. CDR3 in DNA: TGTGCCAGCAGCCCTAGCGGGGGGAGCACAGATACGCAGTATTTT. This encodes CASSPSGGSTDTQYF. Drawing the rest from reference TRBV7-3 and TRBJ2-3, the complete variable domain is GAGVSQTPSNKVTEKGKYVELRCDPISGHTALYWYRQSLGQGPEFLIYFQGTGAADDSGLPNDRFFAVRPEGSVSTLKIQRTERGDSAVYLCASSPSGGSTDTQYFGPGTRLTVL.

This clonotype was counted at least ten times. The chain couples TRBV4-3 to TRBJ2-3; 9 bases match TRBD2. Per germline, CDR1 LGHNA and CDR2 YSLEER. This CDR3 contains 17 residues. J was trimmed by 2 bases and V by 0 bases; bases with no gene match: 6. The CDR3 sequence is CASSQDRLADNTDTQYF. For the CDR3, the DNA is TGCGCCAGCAGCCAAGATCGACTAGCGGATAACACAGATACGCAGTATTTT.

The genes are TRBV3-1 and TRBJ2-5; tentatively, D is TRBD1 or TRBD2 (5 bases each). CDR3 size: 15 residues. Germline-derived CDR1 and CDR2 are LGHDT and YNNKEL (reference sequence). V lost 0 bases to trimming and J lost 3 bases, with 11 bases between them. CDR3 region: CASSQDGATKETQYF. CDR3 in DNA: TGTGCCAGCAGCCAAGACGGGGCTACCAAAGAGACCCAGTACTTC.